These 28 T cell receptor beta chains were all obtained from the same sample, sequenced in a study of blood T cell repertoires in COVID-19. TCRdb's copy holds only in-frame clones and misses some; the assay was immunoSEQ multiplex PCR. The sample contains roughly 310,000 clones, 85% to 90% of which appear only once. Sequences were obtained from peripheral blood. These receptors all stem from a woman under 40 with COVID-19, enrolled during active disease.

The rearrangement uses TRBV27 and TRBJ1-5; D is undetermined. The CDR3 is made up of 14 amino acids. Germline V gene lookup returns CDR1 MNHEY and CDR2 SMNVEV (reference sequence). Trimming removed 5 bases from V and 3 bases from J, with 11 bases in between. CDR3 bases: TGTGCCAGCAGTCATAACAGCTTCAATCAGCCCCAGCATTTT. Protein sequence: CASSHNSFNQPQHF.

V gene TRBV5-1 combines with J gene TRBJ1-1; D is uncertain. V was pared by 0 bases and J by 0 bases, with 12 bases between. The CDR3 extends over 16 amino acids. Germline V gene data show CDR1 as SGHRS and CDR2 as YFSETQ. The DNA of the CDR3 is TGCGCCAGCAGCTTGGGTGTGCGCGGGGTGAACACTGAAGCTTTCTTT. Protein product: CASSLGVRGVNTEAFF.

The chain links TRBV7-2 to TRBJ1-2; no reliable D call. Germline V gene lookup returns CDR1 SGHTA and CDR2 FQGNSA. The V and J ends lost 3 bases and 3 bases respectively, with 20 bases between them. There are 17 residues in the CDR3. CDR3 protein: CASSFQAWGSRDYGYTF. CDR3 coding DNA: TGTGCCAGCAGCTTTCAGGCGTGGGGTTCGAGGGACTATGGCTACACCTTC. The entire variable domain, with the rest obtained from reference TRBV7-2 and TRBJ1-2, is as follows: GAGVSQSPSNKVTEKGKDVELRCDPISGHTALYWYRQSLGQGLEFLIYFQGNSAPDKSGLPSDRFSAERTGGSVSTLTIQRTQQEDSAVYLCASSFQAWGSRDYGYTFGSGTRLTVV.

CDR3 loop: CASSLAGGDYNEQFF. CDR3 sequence (DNA): TGTGCCAGCAGTTTGGCGGGAGGTGACTACAATGAGCAGTTCTTC. The chain employs TRBV28 and TRBJ2-1; the match to TRBD2 covers 8 bases. The CDR3 is made up of 15 amino acids. Germline V gene data show CDR1 as MDHEN and CDR2 as SYDVKM. Losses at the gene ends were 3 bases for V and 3 bases for J; bases not matched to a gene: 4.

This clone was recorded once. The chain is built from TRBV30 and TRBJ2-3; D remains unclear. CDR1 and CDR2 from the germline V gene are GTSNPN and SVGIG (reference sequence). V lost 0 bases and J lost 1, with 5 bases in between. The CDR3 consists of 13 residues. The CDR3, as DNA: TGTGCCTGGAGTGTCCAGGGCACAGATACGCAGTATTTT. It specifies CAWSVQGTDTQYF.

This chain connects TRBV10-1 to TRBJ2-7; no firm D call. V dropped 0 bases and J dropped 2 bases, with 17 bases sitting between them. CDR3 length: 17 residues. Germline assignment: CDR1 WNHNN and CDR2 SYGVQD (reference sequence). CDR3 in DNA: TGCGCCAGCAGTGAGTCGAGCACTCCGAAGTCTGCCTACGAGCAGTACTTC. As protein: CASSESSTPKSAYEQYF.

The J gene is TRBJ2-7, the V gene TRBV10-3, with 8 bases aligning to TRBD2. The ends lost 3 bases at V and 6 bases at J; junction bases unmatched: 7. Germline lookup yields CDR1 ENHRY and CDR2 SYGVKD. This CDR3 has 14 amino acids. CDR3: CAISDTSGRGEQYF. In nucleotides, the CDR3 is TGTGCCATCAGTGACACTAGCGGCAGGGGCGAGCAGTACTTC.

The CDR3, as DNA: TGTGCCAGCTCACCCACCTCTGACAGCGACCAAGAGACCCAGTACTTC. Amino acids: CASSPTSDSDQETQYF. This rearrangement joins TRBV18 to TRBJ2-5; D might be TRBD1 (5 bases). This CDR3 region has 16 residues. Between the trimmed V and J ends, which lost 3 bases and 0 bases, there was a span of 14 bases. Germline V gives CDR1 KGHSH, CDR2 LQKENI. Full variable domain (remainder filled in from reference TRBV18 and TRBJ2-5): NAGVMQNPRHLVRRRGQEARLRCSPMKGHSHVYWYRQLPEEGLKFMVYLQKENIIDESGMPKERFSAEFPKEGPSILRIQQVVRGDSAAYFCASSPTSDSDQETQYFGPGTRLLVL.

This rearrangement joins TRBV2 to TRBJ1-2; 7 positions match TRBD1. The CDR3 is 14 amino acids. The germline V gene has CDR1 SNHLY and CDR2 FYNNEI. The ends lost 7 bases at V and 4 bases at J; junction bases unmatched: 9. The CDR3 DNA follows: TGTGCCAGCATCGAACAGGGGCGCGGCTATGGCTACACCTTC. It codes for CASIEQGRGYGYTF.

The gene calls are TRBV7-2 and TRBJ2-7; TRBD1 aligns across 10 bases. This CDR3 comprises 13 residues. Germline V lookup: CDR1 SGHTA, CDR2 FQGNSA. J lost 5 bases, V lost 3 bases, and 1 base had no gene match. The CDR3 DNA follows: TGTGCCAGCAGCTTCGGACAGGGGGACGAGCAGTACTTC. It specifies CASSFGQGDEQYF.

The gene calls are TRBV14 and TRBJ2-7; perhaps TRBD1 as D (7 bases). Germline V gives CDR1 SGHDN, CDR2 FVKESK. The CDR3 contains 13 residues. The V and J ends lost 2 bases and 6 bases respectively, with 11 bases between them. The CDR3 is CASSQLRGVEQYF. The CDR3 DNA is TGTGCCAGCAGCCAACTCAGGGGGGTCGAGCAGTACTTC.

This chain joins TRBV19 and TRBJ1-1; maybe TRBD1 (6 bases). The CDR3 is made up of 13 amino acids. Germline CDR1 LNHDA, CDR2 SQIVND (reference sequence). V lost 8 bases and J 5 bases, leaving 15 bases between the germline ends. DNA of the CDR3: TGTGCCAGTCAAAAGGGAGGGGGGACTGAAGCTTTCTTT. Protein product: CASQKGGGTEAFF.

The V gene is TRBV6-1, the J gene TRBJ1-1; D remains unclear. Germline V gene data show CDR1 as MNHNS and CDR2 as SASEGT. The V gene lost 3 bases and the J gene lost 1 base, with 6 bases spanning the gap. The CDR3 extends over 13 amino acids. The CDR3 spells CASSDPWNTEAFF. CDR3 DNA sequence: TGTGCCAGCAGTGACCCCTGGAACACTGAAGCTTTCTTT.

V gene TRBV28 combines with J gene TRBJ1-6; 9 bases are a match to TRBD1. The V gene end was trimmed by 6 bases and the J gene end by 6 bases; junction bases not matched to a gene: 3. Germline lookup yields CDR1 MDHEN and CDR2 SYDVKM. The CDR3 sequence is 14 residues long. The CDR3 loop is CASRGQGPNSPLHF. The CDR3 DNA reads TGTGCCAGCAGGGGACAGGGACCTAATTCACCCCTCCACTTT. Full variable domain (outside the CDR3, taken from reference TRBV28 and TRBJ1-6): DVKVTQSSRYLVKRTGEKVFLECVQDMDHENMFWYRQDPGLGLRLIYFSYDVKMKEKGDIPEGYSVSREKKERFSLILESASTNQTSMYLCASRGQGPNSPLHFGNGTRLTVT.

The table lists this clone with a few counts. The chain is built from TRBV18 and TRBJ2-7; D might be TRBD2 (7 bases). The CDR3 has 18 residues. Germline V gene data show CDR1 as KGHSH and CDR2 as LQKENI. The V end lost 2 bases, the J end lost 4 bases, and 24 bases lay between the germline ends. CDR3 DNA: TGTGCCAGCTCACCATCGGGGGAGGGGGACTTCCCCCTTTACGAGCAGTACTTC. It specifies CASSPSGEGDFPLYEQYF.

The chain carries TRBV5-1 and TRBJ1-1, with D unclear. V shed 5 bases and J shed 2 bases, with 13 bases lying between them. This CDR3 spans 14 amino acids. Germline V gene sequence: CDR1 SGHRS, CDR2 YFSETQ. The CDR3 coding sequence is TGCGCCAGCAGTCTCGAGGCCCTCAACACTGAAGCTTTCTTT. Translation gives CASSLEALNTEAFF. The whole variable domain, remainder taken from reference TRBV5-1 and TRBJ1-1, is KAGVTQTPRYLIKTRGQQVTLSCSPISGHRSVSWYQQTPGQGLQFLFEYFSETQRNKGNFPGRFSGRQFSNSRSEMNVSTLELGDSALYLCASSLEALNTEAFFGQGTRLTVV.

The rearrangement joins TRBV3-1 (or the pseudogene TRBV3-2) to TRBJ2-1, with TRBD2 matching over 9 bases. Germline V gene sequence: CDR1 LGHDT, CDR2 YNNKEL (reference sequence). V was clipped by 1 base and J by 4 bases; unmatched bases: 5. The CDR3 runs 16 residues. CDR3 protein: CASSQGAGLAYNEQFF. The CDR3 DNA sequence: TGTGCCAGCAGCCAAGGCGCGGGACTAGCTTACAATGAGCAGTTCTTC.

The CDR3 reads CASSPPTGGSEKLFF. DNA of the CDR3: TGTGCCAGCAGTCCCCCGACAGGGGGGAGTGAAAAACTGTTTTTT. This sequence joins TRBV3-1 (or the pseudogene TRBV3-2) and TRBJ1-4; 9 bases are shared with TRBD1. The germline CDR1 and CDR2 sequences are LGHDT and YNNKEL (reference sequence). V lost 6 bases, J lost 7 bases, and 9 bases stayed unmatched. CDR3 length equals 15 residues.

The CDR3 here is CASSLLGQDYGYTF. The CDR3 DNA reads TGTGCCAGCAGCTTGCTAGGACAGGACTATGGCTACACCTTC. The chain couples TRBV5-4 to TRBJ1-2; TRBD1 matches at 7 bases. V shed 1 base, J shed 3 bases, and the junction held 3 bases outside the gene matches. The CDR3 runs to 14 residues. Germline V gene data show CDR1 as SGHNT and CDR2 as YYREEE (reference sequence).

The chain has TRBV19 and TRBJ2-4, with 8 bases matching TRBD1. The CDR3 is made up of 17 amino acids. Germline CDR1 LNHDA, CDR2 SQIVND (reference sequence). After removal of 4 bases from V and 0 bases from J, the junction contained 8 bases not matched to a gene. The CDR3: CASSKDGTGLAKNIQYF. DNA for the CDR3: TGTGCCAGTAGTAAGGACGGGACAGGACTAGCCAAAAACATTCAGTACTTC.

This rearrangement joins TRBV11-2 to TRBJ1-2, with 9 bases aligning to TRBD1. The J segment lost 4 bases and the V segment lost 4 bases, leaving 1 base of the junction unmatched. Germline assignment: CDR1 SGHAT and CDR2 FQNNGV. There are 13 residues in the CDR3. The CDR3, as DNA: TGTGCCAGCAGCTCGACAGGGGGCTATGGCTACACCTTC. Translation: CASSSTGGYGYTF.

The V gene is TRBV2, the J gene TRBJ1-1; unclear D gene. V was cut by 4 bases and J by 3 bases, with 9 bases left in between. Germline V CDR1 and CDR2: SNHLY, FYNNEI. This CDR3 is built from 13 residues. The CDR3 sequence: CASSGEADTEAFF. As DNA, the CDR3 is TGTGCCAGCAGTGGGGAGGCGGACACTGAAGCTTTCTTT.

This chain uses TRBV7-9 with TRBJ2-7; 8 nucleotides line up with TRBD1. The germline gives CDR1 SEHNR, CDR2 FQNEAQ (reference sequence). The ends lost 5 bases at V and 7 bases at J; junction bases unmatched: 13. This CDR3 contains 15 residues. CDR3 in amino acids: CASSLRDRGLGEQYF. Written as DNA, the CDR3 is TGTGCCAGCAGCCTCCGCGACAGGGGCCTGGGGGAGCAGTACTTC.

The chain employs TRBV18 and TRBJ2-7; D gene ambiguous. Deletions cut 3 bases from V and 6 bases from J, with 12 bases between. CDR1 and CDR2 from the germline V gene are KGHSH and LQKENI. The CDR3 covers 13 residues. The DNA for the CDR3 is TGTGCCAGCTCACCTCAAATGCAGGCCGAGCAGTACTTC. It is translated as CASSPQMQAEQYF.

This clone was counted once. V and J are TRBV27 and TRBJ1-3; D is perhaps TRBD1 (6 bases). The CDR3 consists of 15 residues. V lost 5 bases and J 0 bases, leaving 11 bases between the germline ends. CDR1 and CDR2 from the germline V gene are MNHEY and SMNVEV (reference sequence). CDR3 region: CASSAHRDSGNTIYF. For the CDR3, the DNA is TGTGCCAGCAGTGCCCACAGGGACTCTGGAAACACCATATATTTT.

This chain's CDR3 is CASSQGEEPEPQHF. The CDR3 region has the DNA TGTGCCAGCAGCCAAGGGGAGGAGCCCGAGCCCCAGCATTTT. The chain is built from TRBV4-2 and TRBJ1-5, with D unclear. The CDR3 is 14 residues long. Trimming stripped 1 base from V and 8 bases from J, with 12 bases between. Germline CDR1 is LGHNA and CDR2 is YNFKEQ.

The chain is built from TRBV30 and TRBJ2-1, with 9 bases that match TRBD1. This CDR3 has 13 residues. The germline V gene encodes CDR1 GTSNPN and CDR2 SVGIG (reference sequence). The V and J ends lost 0 bases and 7 bases, in that order; junction bases with no gene match: 1. Here the CDR3 reads CAWSVQGANEQFF. In DNA, the CDR3 is TGTGCCTGGAGTGTACAGGGGGCGAATGAGCAGTTCTTC.

This clone was detected only once. The V gene is TRBV5-8, the J gene TRBJ1-1; D is uncertain. CDR1 is SGHTS and CDR2 is YDEGEE in the germline V gene. Trimming pared 6 bases from V and 4 bases from J, leaving 7 bases between. This CDR3 has 11 residues. The CDR3 DNA reads TGTGCCAGCACCCTAGTCACTGAAGCTTTCTTT. It codes for CASTLVTEAFF.